A selection of T cell receptor beta chains follows, all from one sample in a study of control samples from healthy donors and cancer patients. TCRdb's table, derived via immunoSEQ multiplex PCR, lists solely in-frame clones and lacks some. The repertoire includes about 150,000 clones, approximately 91% of them detected once, and 4.9% sits in the top ten. Sequencing used blood. The receptor source for this set is a young man in good health. CDR3s include the opening cysteine and the closing phenylalanine or tryptophan. D genes are given only for firm matches. A row's size may be missing; if present it is once, few, many or a size class.

j_call d_call clone_size v_call cdr3_nt cdr3_aa
TRBJ2-4 TRBD1 - TRBV4-1 TGCGCCAGCAGCCAAGAAGGACAGGGGGGAACCAAAAACATTCAGTACTTC CASSQEGQGGTKNIQYF
TRBJ2-7 - - TRBV10-3 TGTGCCATCAGTCGGGAACCTCCTTCCTACGAGCAGTACTTC CAISREPPSYEQYF
TRBJ2-7 TRBD1 - TRBV19 TGTGCCAGTAGCCGGGACAGGGGATACTACGAGCAGTACTTC CASSRDRGYYEQYF
TRBJ1-2 - - TRBV4-3 TGCGCCAGCAGCCAAGATTTGACGCCAGCCTATGGCTACACCTTC CASSQDLTPAYGYTF
TRBJ2-6 - - TRBV24-1 TGTGCCACCAGTGATTTCAGCTCTGGGGCCAACGTCCTGACTTTC CATSDFSSGANVLTF
TRBJ2-5 - - TRBV5-4 TGTGCCAGCAGCTGGACAGTGGATTCGGGGACCCAGTACTTC CASSWTVDSGTQYF
TRBJ2-7 - - TRBV29-1 TGCAGCGTTGTTTCTGACAACACCTACGAGCAGTACTTC CSVVSDNTYEQYF
TRBJ2-5 - once TRBV27 TGTGCCAGCGCCGTAGGGGGGGGAGGAGAGACCCAGTACTTC CASAVGGGGETQYF
TRBJ1-1 - - TRBV9 TGTGCCAGCAGCGTAACCCCATGGTCGGGGGAGAACACTGAAGCTTTCTTT CASSVTPWSGENTEAFF
TRBJ1-6 - - TRBV4-3 TGCGCCAGCAGCCAAGATCGGGATAATTATTCACCCCTCCACTTT CASSQDRDNYSPLHF
TRBJ1-2 TRBD1 once TRBV6-5 TGTGCCAGCAGTTACTCGCAGGGGGCCTATGGCTACACCTTC CASSYSQGAYGYTF
TRBJ2-2 TRBD2 - TRBV4-2 TGTGCCAGCAGCCAAGAGGTCGGACTAGCGTCGATCGGGGAGCTGTTTTTT CASSQEVGLASIGELFF
TRBJ2-5 TRBD2 - TRBV11-3 TGTGCCAGCAGCTTAGGGACGGCCTCGCACAGCGGGGTGGAAGAGACCCAGTACTTC CASSLGTASHSGVEETQYF
TRBJ1-5 TRBD1 few TRBV4-2 TGTGCCAGCAGCCAGGTCTCAGGGGGCGGTCAGCCCCAGCATTTT CASSQVSGGGQPQHF
TRBJ1-5 - - TRBV6-2/TRBV6-3 TGTGCCAGCAGTCAGAACGCTAATCAGCCCCAGCATTTT CASSQNANQPQHF
TRBJ1-2 - - TRBV7-2 TGTGCCAGCAGCTTAGTAGGGGTCACTTACTATGGCTACACCTTC CASSLVGVTYYGYTF
TRBJ2-7 - - TRBV6-5 TGTGCCAGCGGGCCTCAGGGACGCGAGCAGTACTTC CASGPQGREQYF
TRBJ2-7 - - TRBV5-4 TGTGCCAGCAGCGCCAGGAGCGGGTCCGAGCAGTACTTC CASSARSGSEQYF
TRBJ2-2 - - TRBV12-5 TGTGCTAGTGCCGAAGTGGTAAACACCGGGGAGCTGTTTTTT CASAEVVNTGELFF
TRBJ2-7 TRBD2 - TRBV5-1 TGCGCCAGCAGCGAAGGGGGGAGCGGGAGTTCCTACGAGCAGTACTTC CASSEGGSGSSYEQYF
TRBJ2-7 TRBD1 once TRBV24-1 TGTGCCACCAGTGATGCCGGGACAGGGTTTTACGAGCAGTACTTC CATSDAGTGFYEQYF
TRBJ1-2 - - TRBV27 TGTGCCAGCAGTTTATACAGCGACCACTATGGCTACACCTTC CASSLYSDHYGYTF
TRBJ1-3 - - TRBV5-1 TGCGCCAGCAGTAGGCCTGACTCTGGAAACACCATATATTTT CASSRPDSGNTIYF
TRBJ1-2 - - TRBV19 TGTGCCAGTAGTATTCGCAGGGGCCGCGCAGCTAACTATGGCTACACCTTC CASSIRRGRAANYGYTF